What follows is one TCR beta chain and its context. The Seattle site enrolled patients during active infection and followed them longitudinally. As handled by the study authors: How many nucleated cells were present was estimated from reference gene primer amplification. Clones were read by immunoSEQ multiplex PCR, and TCRdb kept only the in-frame ones, dropping some. That table is the source of V, J and clone size, and D and trimming were worked out from the DNA. This repertoire shows about 95,000 clones, roughly 79% found once; its top ten account for approximately 4.6%. From germline, CDR1 is KGHDR and CDR2 SFDVKD. The length of the CDR3 is 14 residues. Trimming removed 5 bases at V and 2 bases at J, with 11 bases between. These data belong to a study of blood T cell repertoires in COVID-19.

The chain recombines TRBV24-1 with TRBJ2-5, with D perhaps matching TRBD2 (6 bases). This TCR was sampled from a man aged 80 or over with COVID-19, enrolled during active disease. Sample: peripheral blood. The CDR3 protein is CATSGSGSQETQYF. Written as DNA, the CDR3 is TGTGCCACCAGTGGTAGCGGCTCTCAAGAGACCCAGTACTTC.